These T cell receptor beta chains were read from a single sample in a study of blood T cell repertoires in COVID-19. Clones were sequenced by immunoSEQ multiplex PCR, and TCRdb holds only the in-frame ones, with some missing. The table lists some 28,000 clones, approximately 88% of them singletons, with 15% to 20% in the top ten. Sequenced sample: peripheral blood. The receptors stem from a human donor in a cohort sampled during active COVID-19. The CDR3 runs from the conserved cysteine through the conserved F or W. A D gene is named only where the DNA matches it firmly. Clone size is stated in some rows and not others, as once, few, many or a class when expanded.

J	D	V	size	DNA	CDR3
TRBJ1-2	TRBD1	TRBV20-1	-	TGCAGTGCTGGGGGACAGTATGGCTACACCTTC	CSAGGQYGYTF
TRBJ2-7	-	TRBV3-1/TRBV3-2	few	TGTGCCAGCAGCCAGGCCAGGACAGAGAACGAGCAGTACTTC	CASSQARTENEQYF
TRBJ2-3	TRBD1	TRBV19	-	TGTGCCAGTAGGGCGACGGGACAGGGGACAGATACGCAGTATTTT	CASRATGQGTDTQYF
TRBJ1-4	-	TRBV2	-	TGTGCCAGCAGCGGGGGGGTTAGGAATGAAAAACTGTTTTTT	CASSGGVRNEKLFF
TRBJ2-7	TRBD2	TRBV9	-	TGTGCCAGCAGCGTAGGGGTGATGCTAGCGGACTCCTACGAGCAGTACTTC	CASSVGVMLADSYEQYF
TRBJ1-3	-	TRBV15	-	TGTGCCACCAGCAGCCGTGCTGGAAACACCATATATTTT	CATSSRAGNTIYF
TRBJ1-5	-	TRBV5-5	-	TGTGCCAGCAGCTGGTGGGGCGACAATCAGCCCCAGCATTTT	CASSWWGDNQPQHF
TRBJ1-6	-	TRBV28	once	TGTGCCAGCAGTCCCGGACTGGGATTTGGATACTTT	CASSPGLGFGYF
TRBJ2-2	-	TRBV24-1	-	TGTGCCACCAGTGACCCCGCGGCTAACACCGGGGAGCTGTTTTTT	CATSDPAANTGELFF
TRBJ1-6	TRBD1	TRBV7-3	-	TGTGCCAGCAGCTCAAGCCCAGGGGGTTTGTCACCCCTCCACTTT	CASSSSPGGLSPLHF
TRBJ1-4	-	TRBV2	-	TGTGCCAGCAAGCCCTCCGGGGGGGCTGGTGAAAAACTGTTTTTT	CASKPSGGAGEKLFF
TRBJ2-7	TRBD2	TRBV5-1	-	TGCGCCAGCAGCCCTGGCGGGACTAGCGACGAGCAGTACTTC	CASSPGGTSDEQYF
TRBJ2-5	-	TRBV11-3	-	TGTGCCAGCAAGGCGCGGCAAGAGACCCAGTACTTC	CASKARQETQYF
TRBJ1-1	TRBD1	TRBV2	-	TGTGCCAGCAGTGAAGTCGGACAGGGTGAAGCTTTCTTT	CASSEVGQGEAFF
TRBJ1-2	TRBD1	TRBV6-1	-	TGTGCCAGCAGTGAAGGGACAGGCCCCTATGGCTACACCTTC	CASSEGTGPYGYTF
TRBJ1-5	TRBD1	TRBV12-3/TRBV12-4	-	TGTGCCAGCAGTGACAGGGTCGGTCAGCCCCAGCATTTT	CASSDRVGQPQHF
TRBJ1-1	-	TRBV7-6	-	TGTGCCAGCAGCTTAGGGTTCGGGGGGAACACTGAAGCTTTCTTT	CASSLGFGGNTEAFF
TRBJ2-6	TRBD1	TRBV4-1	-	TGCGCCAGCAGCCAACCCGGGACAGGGTCCTCTGGGGCCAACGTCCTGACTTTC	CASSQPGTGSSGANVLTF
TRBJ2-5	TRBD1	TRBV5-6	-	TGTGCCAGCAGCTTGGGGACAGGGTACCAAGAGACCCAGTACTTC	CASSLGTGYQETQYF
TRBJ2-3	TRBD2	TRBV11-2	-	TGTGCCAGCAGCCCGGGACTAGCGGGCACAGATACGCAGTATTTT	CASSPGLAGTDTQYF
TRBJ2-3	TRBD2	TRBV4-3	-	TGCGCCAGCAGCCAACAAGGAGCGGGGTACACAGATACGCAGTATTTT	CASSQQGAGYTDTQYF
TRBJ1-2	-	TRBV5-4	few	TGTGCCAGCAGCCTCCCTAGTGGCTATGGCTACACCTTC	CASSLPSGYGYTF
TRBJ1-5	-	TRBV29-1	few	TGCAGCGTTCAAGTCCAGGAGGGGAATCAGCCCCAGCATTTT	CSVQVQEGNQPQHF
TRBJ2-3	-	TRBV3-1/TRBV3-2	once	TGTGCCAGCAGCCAAGAGAGGTTATATACGCAGTATTTT	CASSQERLYTQYF
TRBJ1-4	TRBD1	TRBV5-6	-	TGTGCCAGCAGCTTGGACAGGGGCGATGAAAAACTGTTTTTT	CASSLDRGDEKLFF
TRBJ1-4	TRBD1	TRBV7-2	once	TGTGCCAGCAGCCCCCCGGGACAGGGAACTCAAAAACTGTTTTTT	CASSPPGQGTQKLFF
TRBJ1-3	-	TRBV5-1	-	TGCGCCAGCAGCTTGACAGGGACCTTTACTGGAAACACCATATATTTT	CASSLTGTFTGNTIYF
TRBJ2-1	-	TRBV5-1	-	TGCGCCAGCGGAGATAGCGGACACAATGAGCAGTTCTTC	CASGDSGHNEQFF
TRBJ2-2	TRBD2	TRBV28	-	TGTGCCAGCAGTACTAGCGGGAGGGCCGGGGAGCTGTTTTTT	CASSTSGRAGELFF
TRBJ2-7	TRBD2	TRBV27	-	TGTGCCAGCGGACTAGCGGGAGGGCCTAGGGAGCAGTACTTC	CASGLAGGPREQYF
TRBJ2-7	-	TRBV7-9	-	TGTGCCAGCAGCCCCCCCGATGGTGAGTTCTACGAGCAGTACTTC	CASSPPDGEFYEQYF
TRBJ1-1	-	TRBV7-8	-	TGTGCCAGCAGCTTGGACTACGGGGGGAACACTGAAGCTTTCTTT	CASSLDYGGNTEAFF
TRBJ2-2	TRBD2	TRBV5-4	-	TGTGCCAGCAGACCCGGACTAGCCCGGGGGAACACCGGGGAGCTGTTTTTT	CASRPGLARGNTGELFF
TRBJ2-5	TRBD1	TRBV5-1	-	TGCGCCAGCAGCTTGTGGGACAGGGCTCAAGAGACCCAGTACTTC	CASSLWDRAQETQYF
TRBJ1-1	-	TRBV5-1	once	TGCGCCAGCAGCTTGGTAGACAAGAACACTGAAGCTTTCTTT	CASSLVDKNTEAFF
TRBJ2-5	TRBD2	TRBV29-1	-	TGCAGCGTTGAAGAGTGGGGGGGAGCGGAGACCCAGTACTTC	CSVEEWGGAETQYF
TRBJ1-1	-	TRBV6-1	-	TGTGCCAGCAGTGAAAGCCAGGGTGACACTGAAGCTTTCTTT	CASSESQGDTEAFF
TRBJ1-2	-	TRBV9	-	TGTGCCAGCAGCGTGGGGGCAGGCGATGGCTACACCTTC	CASSVGAGDGYTF
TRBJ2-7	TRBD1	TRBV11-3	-	TGTGCCAGCAGCATTGGACAGGCGACCTCCTACGAGCAGTACTTC	CASSIGQATSYEQYF
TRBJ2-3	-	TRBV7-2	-	TGTGCCAGCCGACAGGAGATCGCCGATACGCAGTATTTT	CASRQEIADTQYF
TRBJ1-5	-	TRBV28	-	TGTGCCAGCAGCTCTGGAGGGGCCGGCAATCAGCCCCAGCATTTT	CASSSGGAGNQPQHF
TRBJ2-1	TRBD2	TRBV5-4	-	TGTGCCAGCAGCGCGACTAGCGGGGGGGCCGATGAGCAGTTCTTC	CASSATSGGADEQFF
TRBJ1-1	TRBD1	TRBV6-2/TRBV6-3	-	TGTGCCAGCAGTTACACAACAGGGGGCTTGCGGTTCGGGAACACTGAAGCTTTCTTT	CASSYTTGGLRFGNTEAFF
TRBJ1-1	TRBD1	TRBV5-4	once	TGTGCCAGCAGCCCCACAGGGGGTCAAGGCACTGAAGCTTTCTTT	CASSPTGGQGTEAFF
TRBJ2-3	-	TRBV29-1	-	TGCAGCGTTGTCCTAAGCACGGATACGCAGTATTTT	CSVVLSTDTQYF
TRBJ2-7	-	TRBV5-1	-	TGCGCCAGCAGCCCGAGGACAGAAGACGAGCAGTACTTC	CASSPRTEDEQYF
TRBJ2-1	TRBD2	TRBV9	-	TGTGCCACTTCCTTGGGGGCTAGCGGGAGTAACGGCAATGAGCAGTTCTTC	CATSLGASGSNGNEQFF
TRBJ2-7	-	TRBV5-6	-	TGTGCCAGCAGCTTGCTGCACAGGTATTCGGAGCAGTACTTC	CASSLLHRYSEQYF
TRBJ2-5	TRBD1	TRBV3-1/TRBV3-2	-	TGTGCCAGCAGTCCCGGGACAGGGGGTGGAGAGACCCAGTACTTC	CASSPGTGGGETQYF
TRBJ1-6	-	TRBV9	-	TGTGCCAGCAACAAAGGGGGGGGCGATGATTCACCCCTCCACTTT	CASNKGGGDDSPLHF
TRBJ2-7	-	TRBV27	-	TGTGCCAGCAGGATCCATCCTCTAACCTACGAGCAGTACTTC	CASRIHPLTYEQYF
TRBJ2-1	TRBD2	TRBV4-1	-	TGCGCCAGCAGCCAAGTTCAAAGCGGGGGGCTTTACAATGAGCAGTTCTTC	CASSQVQSGGLYNEQFF
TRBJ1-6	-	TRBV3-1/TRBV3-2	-	TGTGCCAGCGGTGCCGGTGGTTTCTATAATTCACCCCTCCACTTT	CASGAGGFYNSPLHF
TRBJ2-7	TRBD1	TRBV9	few	TGTGCCAGCAGCGTAGATGGACAGGGAACTTACGAGCAGTACTTC	CASSVDGQGTYEQYF
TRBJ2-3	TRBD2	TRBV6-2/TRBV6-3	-	TGTGCCAGCAGTCACAGGCCTAGCGGGAGGGGGCCAGATACGCAGTATTTT	CASSHRPSGRGPDTQYF
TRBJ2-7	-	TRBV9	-	TGTGCCAGCAGCGTAGCTTTGGCAGGTGGTTTCTACGAGCAGTACTTC	CASSVALAGGFYEQYF
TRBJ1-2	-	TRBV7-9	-	TGTGCCAGCAGCACTCCATACTATGGCTACACCTTC	CASSTPYYGYTF
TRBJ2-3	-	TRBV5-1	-	TGCGCCAGCAGCCCCCCACGGGATGGCGGGGCCACAGATACGCAGTATTTT	CASSPPRDGGATDTQYF
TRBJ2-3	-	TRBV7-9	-	TGTGCCAGCAGCTTGTACGGTTCGGGGGGCACAGATACGCAGTATTTT	CASSLYGSGGTDTQYF
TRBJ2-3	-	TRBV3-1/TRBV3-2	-	TGTGCCAGCAGCCTGAGGATGTACGGGAGAGGGACAGATACGCAGTATTTT	CASSLRMYGRGTDTQYF